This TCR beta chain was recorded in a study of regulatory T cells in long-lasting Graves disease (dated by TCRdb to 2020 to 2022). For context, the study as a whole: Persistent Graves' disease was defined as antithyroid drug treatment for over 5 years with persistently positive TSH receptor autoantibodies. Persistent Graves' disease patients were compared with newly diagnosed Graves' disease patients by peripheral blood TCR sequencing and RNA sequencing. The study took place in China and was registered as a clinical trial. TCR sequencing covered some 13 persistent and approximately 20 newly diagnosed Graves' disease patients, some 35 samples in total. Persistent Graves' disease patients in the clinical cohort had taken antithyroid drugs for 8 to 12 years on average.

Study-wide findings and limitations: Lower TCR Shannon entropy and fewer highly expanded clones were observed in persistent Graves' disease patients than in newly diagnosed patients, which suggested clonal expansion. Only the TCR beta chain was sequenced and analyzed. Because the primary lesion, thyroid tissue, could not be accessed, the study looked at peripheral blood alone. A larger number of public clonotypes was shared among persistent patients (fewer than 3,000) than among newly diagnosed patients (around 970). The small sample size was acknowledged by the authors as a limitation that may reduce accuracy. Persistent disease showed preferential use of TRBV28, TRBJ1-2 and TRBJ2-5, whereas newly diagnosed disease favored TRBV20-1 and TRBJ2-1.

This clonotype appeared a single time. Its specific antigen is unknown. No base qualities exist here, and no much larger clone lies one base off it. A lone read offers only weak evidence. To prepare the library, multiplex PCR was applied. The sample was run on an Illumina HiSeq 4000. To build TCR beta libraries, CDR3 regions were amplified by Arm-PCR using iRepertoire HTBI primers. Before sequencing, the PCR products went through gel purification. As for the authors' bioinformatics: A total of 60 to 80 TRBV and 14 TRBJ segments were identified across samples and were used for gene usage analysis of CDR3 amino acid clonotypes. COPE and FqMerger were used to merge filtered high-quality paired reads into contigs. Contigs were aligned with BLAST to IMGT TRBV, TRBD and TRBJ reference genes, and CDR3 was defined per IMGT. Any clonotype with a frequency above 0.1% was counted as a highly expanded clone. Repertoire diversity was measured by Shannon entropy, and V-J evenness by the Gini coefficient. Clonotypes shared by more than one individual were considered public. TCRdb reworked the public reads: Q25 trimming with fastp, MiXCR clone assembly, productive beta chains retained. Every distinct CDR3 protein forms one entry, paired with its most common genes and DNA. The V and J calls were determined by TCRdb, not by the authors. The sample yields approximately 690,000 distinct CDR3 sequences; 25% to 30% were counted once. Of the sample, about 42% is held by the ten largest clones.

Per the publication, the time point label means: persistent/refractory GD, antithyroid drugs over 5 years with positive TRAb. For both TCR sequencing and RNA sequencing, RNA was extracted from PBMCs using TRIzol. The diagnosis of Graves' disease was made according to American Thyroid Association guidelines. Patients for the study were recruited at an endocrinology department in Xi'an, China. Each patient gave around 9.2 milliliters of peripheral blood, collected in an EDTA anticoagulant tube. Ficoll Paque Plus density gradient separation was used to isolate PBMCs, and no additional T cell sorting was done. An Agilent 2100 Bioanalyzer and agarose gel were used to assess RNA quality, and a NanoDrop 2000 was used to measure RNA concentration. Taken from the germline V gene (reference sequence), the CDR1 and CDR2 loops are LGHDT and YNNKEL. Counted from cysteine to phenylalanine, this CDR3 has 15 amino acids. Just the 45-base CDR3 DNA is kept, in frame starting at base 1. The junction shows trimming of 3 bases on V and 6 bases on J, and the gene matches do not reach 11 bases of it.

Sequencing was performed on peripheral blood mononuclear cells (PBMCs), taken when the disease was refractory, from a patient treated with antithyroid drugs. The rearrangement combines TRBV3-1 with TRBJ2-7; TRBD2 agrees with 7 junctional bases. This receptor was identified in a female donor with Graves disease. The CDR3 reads CASSHLAESVIEQYF. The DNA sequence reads TGTGCCAGCAGCCATCTAGCGGAGTCTGTCATCGAGCAGTACTTC.